Listed below are T cell receptor beta chains from one sample, sequenced in a study of blood T cells in healthy people across ages. From the 5' RACE reads, TCRdb called clonotypes with MiXCR, one entry per CDR3 protein. In the table there are roughly 1.5 million distinct CDR3 sequences, approximately 43% of which are singletons. Sample: blood. Receptors were obtained from a woman under 30 in good health. Both conserved end residues are part of each CDR3. The order of the fields is clone size, J gene, CDR3 length, D gene, V gene, CDR3 protein, CDR3 DNA. The D gene is left open where the match is weak. The size entry is marked missing in some rows and otherwise reads once, few, many or a size class.

few | TRBJ2-1 | 12 | . | TRBV3-1 | CASSLDTNEQFF | TGTGCCAGCAGCCTCGACACGAATGAGCAGTTCTTC
. | TRBJ2-3 | 15 | . | TRBV5-1 | CASSLGAYSGLGEYF | TGCGCCAGCAGCTTGGGGGCCTACAGTGGACTTGGAGAGTATTTT
. | TRBJ2-7 | 15 | . | TRBV11-1 | CASSLEGWQGDEQYF | TGTGCCAGCAGCTTAGAGGGATGGCAGGGTGACGAGCAGTACTTC
few | TRBJ2-1 | 15 | TRBD2 | TRBV4-3 | CASSQFSGGAYEQFF | TGCGCCAGCAGCCAATTTAGCGGGGGGGCCTATGAGCAGTTCTTC
few | TRBJ2-7 | 14 | TRBD1 | TRBV29-1 | CSALNRGSYNEQYF | TGCAGCGCCCTAAACAGGGGCTCCTACAATGAGCAGTACTTC
once | TRBJ2-5 | 14 | . | TRBV27 | CASTLRGIYNEQYF | TGTGCCAGCACCCTCCGAGGCATCTACAATGAGCAGTACTTC
. | TRBJ2-1 | 13 | . | TRBV12-5 | CASGLGEGYEQFF | TGTGCTAGTGGTTTGGGAGAAGGATACGAGCAGTTCTTC
. | TRBJ2-5 | 18 | . | TRBV5-1 | CASSLVSPNYRVQETQYF | TGCGCCAGCAGCTTGGTTTCCCCTAATTACAGGGTTCAAGAGACCCAGTACTTC
. | TRBJ2-3 | 14 | TRBD2 | TRBV27 | CASSRTSLGDTQYF | TGTGCCAGCAGTCGGACTAGTTTGGGAGATACGCAGTATTTT
once | TRBJ1-5 | 15 | . | TRBV7-9 | CASSSGQNSNQPQHF | TGTGCCAGCAGCTCAGGGCAGAATAGCAATCAGCCCCAGCATTTT
. | TRBJ1-4 | 15 | TRBD1 | TRBV6-5 | CASSSLGTGVEKLFF | TGTGCCAGCAGTTCCCTCGGGACAGGGGTTGAAAAACTGTTTTTT
few | TRBJ2-1 | 16 | TRBD2 | TRBV11-2 | CASSSSLLAGAREQFF | TGTGCCAGCAGTTCTTCTTTGCTAGCGGGGGCACGTGAGCAGTTCTTC
. | TRBJ1-2 | 16 | TRBD1 | TRBV5-6 | CASSGRGTGNNYGYTF | TGTGCCAGCAGCGGGAGAGGGACAGGGAATAACTATGGCTACACCTTC
. | TRBJ1-1 | 15 | . | TRBV5-1 | CASSLAGTGYTEAFF | TGCGCCAGCAGCTTGGCCGGGACCGGCTACACTGAAGCTTTCTTT
. | TRBJ1-5 | 13 | . | TRBV7-9 | CASSHGQFQPQHF | TGTGCCAGCAGTCACGGACAATTTCAGCCCCAGCATTTT
. | TRBJ2-5 | 13 | . | TRBV20-1 | CSARVEAQETQYF | TGCAGTGCTAGGGTGGAAGCCCAAGAGACCCAGTACTTC
. | TRBJ2-7 | 14 | TRBD2 | TRBV29-1 | CSVLAGLSYNEQYF | TGCAGCGTACTAGCGGGGCTCTCCTACAATGAGCAGTACTTC
. | TRBJ2-6 | 17 | TRBD2 | TRBV9 | CASSTKTSGDGANVLTF | TGTGCCAGCAGCACAAAGACTAGCGGGGATGGGGCCAACGTCCTGACTTTC
. | TRBJ2-6 | 14 | . | TRBV5-1 | CASRDNSGANVLTF | TGCGCCAGCAGAGATAACTCTGGGGCCAACGTCCTGACTTTC
few | TRBJ1-5 | 14 | . | TRBV27 | CASSLSGIFQPQHF | TGTGCCAGCAGTTTATCCGGCATATTCCAGCCCCAGCATTTT
few | TRBJ1-1 | 15 | . | TRBV5-1 | CASSPLGYPNTEAFF | TGCGCCAGCAGCCCGCTCGGGTACCCGAACACTGAAGCTTTCTTT
. | TRBJ1-2 | 16 | TRBD1 | TRBV27 | CASSLKWTGASYGYTF | TGTGCCAGCAGTTTAAAATGGACAGGGGCTAGCTATGGCTACACCTTC
. | TRBJ2-5 | 15 | TRBD2 | TRBV11-1 | CASNLEVAGVETQYF | TGTGCCAGCAACTTAGAGGTCGCGGGAGTTGAGACCCAGTACTTC
. | TRBJ2-1 | 15 | TRBD1 | TRBV7-2 | CASSLRGQGYNEQFF | TGTGCCAGCAGCTTAAGGGGACAGGGGTACAATGAGCAGTTCTTC
few | TRBJ2-3 | 17 | TRBD2 | TRBV9 | CASSPKAGVHSTDTQYF | TGTGCCAGCAGCCCCAAGGCGGGAGTGCATAGCACAGATACGCAGTATTTT
. | TRBJ2-6 | 16 | TRBD2 | TRBV20-1 | CSVLLAGVSGANVLTF | TGCAGTGTCCTACTAGCGGGAGTTTCAGGGGCCAACGTCCTGACTTTC
few | TRBJ2-7 | 16 | TRBD2 | TRBV6-5 | CASRISGGSSYNEQYF | TGTGCCAGCAGAATTAGCGGGGGGAGCTCCTACAATGAGCAGTACTTC
. | TRBJ2-1 | 17 | TRBD1 | TRBV24-1 | CATSDFVRGLEFGEQFF | TGTGCCACCAGTGATTTCGTCAGGGGGCTAGAGTTTGGTGAGCAGTTCTTC
. | TRBJ2-7 | 16 | TRBD2 | TRBV20-1 | CSARDPRRGDYNEQYF | TGCAGTGCTAGAGACCCGAGGCGGGGGGATTACAATGAGCAGTACTTC
. | TRBJ2-7 | 12 | . | TRBV4-1 | CASSQTDYEQYF | TGCGCCAGCAGCCAAACAGACTACGAGCAGTACTTC
few | TRBJ2-5 | 16 | TRBD2 | TRBV20-1 | CSARDRLAGRQETQYF | TGCAGTGCTAGAGATCGCCTAGCGGGCCGCCAAGAGACCCAGTACTTC
. | TRBJ1-2 | 14 | . | TRBV20-1 | CSARPLVGGYGYTF | TGCAGTGCTAGACCCCTGGTAGGGGGTTATGGCTACACCTTC
. | TRBJ1-2 | 15 | TRBD1 | TRBV6-1 | CASSGPGQGDYGYTF | TGTGCCAGCAGTGGCCCTGGACAGGGAGATTATGGCTACACCTTC
few | TRBJ2-3 | 14 | TRBD2 | TRBV7-2 | CASSVGLGTDTQYF | TGTGCCAGCAGCGTCGGACTAGGCACAGATACGCAGTATTTT
. | TRBJ2-7 | 17 | . | TRBV15 | CATSRDKSQGSSYEQYF | TGTGCCACCAGCAGAGATAAGTCACAGGGTAGCTCCTACGAGCAGTACTTC
. | TRBJ2-7 | 17 | TRBD1 | TRBV4-3 | CASSQDRAGTGLYEQYF | TGCGCCAGCAGCCAAGACCGCGCCGGGACAGGGCTTTACGAGCAGTACTTC
. | TRBJ2-5 | 15 | . | TRBV7-9 | CASSPTSSWNNEQYF | TGTGCCAGCAGCCCGACCTCCAGTTGGAACAATGAGCAGTACTTC
. | TRBJ2-7 | 13 | . | TRBV27 | CASSDFGAYEQYF | TGTGCCAGCAGTGATTTTGGGGCCTACGAGCAGTACTTC
many | TRBJ2-3 | 16 | . | TRBV7-2 | CASSFAARPSTDTQYF | TGTGCCAGCAGCTTCGCGGCTAGACCTAGCACAGATACGCAGTATTTT
few | TRBJ2-3 | 15 | . | TRBV4-1 | CASSQDARGGDTQYF | TGCGCCAGCAGCCAAGATGCGAGGGGGGGGGATACGCAGTATTTT
. | TRBJ2-7 | 14 | . | TRBV10-1 | CASIRSCKGYEQYF | TGCGCCAGCATAAGGTCCTGCAAAGGGTACGAGCAGTACTTC
few | TRBJ2-1 | 14 | . | TRBV2 | CASKGEQGRNEQFF | TGTGCCAGCAAGGGTGAACAGGGGAGGAATGAGCAGTTCTTC
. | TRBJ2-3 | 15 | TRBD1 | TRBV7-2 | CASSLTGQGIDTQYF | TGTGCCAGCAGCTTAACGGGACAGGGGATAGATACGCAGTATTTT
few | TRBJ1-1 | 15 | . | TRBV5-1 | CASSGQGNMNTEAFF | TGCGCCAGCAGCGGCCAGGGGAACATGAACACTGAAGCTTTCTTT
. | TRBJ1-1 | 13 | . | TRBV2 | CASSESQTPPAFF | TGTGCCAGCAGTGAATCGCAGACTCCCCCGGCTTTCTTT
few | TRBJ1-5 | 12 | . | TRBV2 | CASSSDDQPQHF | TGTGCCAGCAGCAGCGACGATCAGCCCCAGCATTTT
few | TRBJ2-7 | 13 | TRBD1 | TRBV29-1 | CSVEGTGNYEQYF | TGCAGCGTTGAGGGGACAGGGAACTACGAGCAGTACTTC
few | TRBJ2-7 | 15 | . | TRBV6-2/TRBV6-3 | CASSRPWASSYEQYF | TGTGCCAGCAGCCGACCATGGGCTTCCTCCTACGAGCAGTACTTC
few | TRBJ1-2 | 15 | . | TRBV6-2/TRBV6-3 | CASALMAVLAYGYTF | TGTGCCAGCGCCCTTATGGCAGTCCTAGCCTATGGCTACACCTTC